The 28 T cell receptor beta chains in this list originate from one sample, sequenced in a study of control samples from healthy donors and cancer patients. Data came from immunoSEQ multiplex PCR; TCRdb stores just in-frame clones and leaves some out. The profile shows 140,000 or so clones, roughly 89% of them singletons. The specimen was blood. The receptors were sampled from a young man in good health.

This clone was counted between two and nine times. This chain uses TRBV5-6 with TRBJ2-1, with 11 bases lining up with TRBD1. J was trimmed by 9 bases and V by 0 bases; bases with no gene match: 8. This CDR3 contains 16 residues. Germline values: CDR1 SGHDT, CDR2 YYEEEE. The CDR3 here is CASSLAGTGGRREQFF. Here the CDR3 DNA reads TGTGCCAGCAGCTTGGCAGGGACAGGGGGTAGGCGTGAGCAGTTCTTC.

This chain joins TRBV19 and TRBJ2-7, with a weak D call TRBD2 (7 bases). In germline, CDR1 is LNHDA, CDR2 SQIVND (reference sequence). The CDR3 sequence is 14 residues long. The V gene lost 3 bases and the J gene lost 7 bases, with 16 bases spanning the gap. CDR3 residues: CASSIAPGGHEQYF. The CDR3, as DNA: TGTGCCAGTAGTATCGCCCCGGGGGGCCATGAGCAGTACTTC.

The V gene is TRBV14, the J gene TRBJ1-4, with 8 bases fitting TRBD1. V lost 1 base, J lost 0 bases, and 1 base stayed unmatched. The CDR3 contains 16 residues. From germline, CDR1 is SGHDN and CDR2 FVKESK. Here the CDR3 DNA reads TGTGCCAGCAGCCAAGCACAGGGGGCAACTAATGAAAAACTGTTTTTT. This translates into CASSQAQGATNEKLFF.

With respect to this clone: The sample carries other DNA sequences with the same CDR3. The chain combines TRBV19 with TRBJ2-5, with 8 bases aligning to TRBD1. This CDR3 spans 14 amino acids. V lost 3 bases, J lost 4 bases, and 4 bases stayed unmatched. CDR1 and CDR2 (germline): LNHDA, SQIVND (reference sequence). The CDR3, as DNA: TGTGCCAGTAGTATCGGACAGGGCGCAGAGACCCAGTACTTC. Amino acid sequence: CASSIGQGAETQYF.

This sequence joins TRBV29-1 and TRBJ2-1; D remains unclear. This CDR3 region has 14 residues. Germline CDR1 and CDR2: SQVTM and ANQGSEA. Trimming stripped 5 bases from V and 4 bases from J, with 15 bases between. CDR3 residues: CSVRGAKRYNEQFF. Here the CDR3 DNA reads TGCAGCGTTCGTGGCGCTAAGAGGTACAATGAGCAGTTCTTC.

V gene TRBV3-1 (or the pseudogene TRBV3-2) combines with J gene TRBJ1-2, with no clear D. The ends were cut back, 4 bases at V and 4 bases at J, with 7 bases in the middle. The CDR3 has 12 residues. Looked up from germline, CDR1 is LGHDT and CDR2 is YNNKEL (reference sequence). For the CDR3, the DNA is TGTGCCAGCAGCCTAACAGCCTATGGCTACACCTTC. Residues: CASSLTAYGYTF.

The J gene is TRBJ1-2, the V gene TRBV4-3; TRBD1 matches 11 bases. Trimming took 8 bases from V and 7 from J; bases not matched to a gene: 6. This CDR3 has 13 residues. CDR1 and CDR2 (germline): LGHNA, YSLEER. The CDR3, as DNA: TGCGCCAGCCGGGACAGGGGGATGGGTGGCTACACCTTC. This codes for CASRDRGMGGYTF.

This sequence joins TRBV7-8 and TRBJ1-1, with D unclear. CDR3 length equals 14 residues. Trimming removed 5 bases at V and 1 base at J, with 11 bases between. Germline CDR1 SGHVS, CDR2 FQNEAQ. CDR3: CASSRVRENTEAFF. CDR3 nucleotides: TGTGCCAGCAGCCGAGTACGGGAGAACACTGAAGCTTTCTTT.

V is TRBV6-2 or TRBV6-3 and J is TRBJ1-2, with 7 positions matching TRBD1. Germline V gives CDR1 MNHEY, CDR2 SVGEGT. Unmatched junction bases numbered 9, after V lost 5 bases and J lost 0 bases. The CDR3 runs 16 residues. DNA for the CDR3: TGTGCCAGCAGTCAGACGGCCAGGGGGACTAACTATGGCTACACCTTC. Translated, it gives CASSQTARGTNYGYTF.

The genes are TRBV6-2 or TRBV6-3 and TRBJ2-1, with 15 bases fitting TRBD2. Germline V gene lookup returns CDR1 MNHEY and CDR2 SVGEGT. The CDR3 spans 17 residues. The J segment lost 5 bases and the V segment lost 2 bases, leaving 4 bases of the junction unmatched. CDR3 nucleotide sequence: TGTGCCAGCAGTTACCCTAGGACTAGCGGGGGGGACAATGAGCAGTTCTTC. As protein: CASSYPRTSGGDNEQFF.

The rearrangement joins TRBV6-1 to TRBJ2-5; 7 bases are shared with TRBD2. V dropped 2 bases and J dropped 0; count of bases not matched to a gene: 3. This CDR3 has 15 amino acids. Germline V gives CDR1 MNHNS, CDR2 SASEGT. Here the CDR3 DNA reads TGTGCCAGCAGTGAATGGGGAGGGAACCAAGAGACCCAGTACTTC. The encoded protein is CASSEWGGNQETQYF.

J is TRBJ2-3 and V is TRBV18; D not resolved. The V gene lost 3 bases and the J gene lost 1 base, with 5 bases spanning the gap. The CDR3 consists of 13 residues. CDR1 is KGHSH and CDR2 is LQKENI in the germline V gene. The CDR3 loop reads CASSPTRTDTQYF. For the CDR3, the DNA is TGTGCCAGCTCACCTACCCGCACAGATACGCAGTATTTT.

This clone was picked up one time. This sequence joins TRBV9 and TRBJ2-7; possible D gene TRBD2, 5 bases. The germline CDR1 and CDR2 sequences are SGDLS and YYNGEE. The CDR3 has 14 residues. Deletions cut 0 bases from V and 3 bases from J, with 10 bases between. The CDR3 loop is CASSVGSEGYEQYF. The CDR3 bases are TGTGCCAGCAGCGTAGGTAGCGAGGGCTACGAGCAGTACTTC.

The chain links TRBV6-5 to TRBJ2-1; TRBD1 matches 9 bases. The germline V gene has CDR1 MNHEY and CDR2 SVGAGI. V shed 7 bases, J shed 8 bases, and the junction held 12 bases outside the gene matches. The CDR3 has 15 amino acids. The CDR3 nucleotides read TGTGCCAGCACTCCTTCGGGACAGGGACGTCATGAGCAGTTCTTC. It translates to CASTPSGQGRHEQFF.

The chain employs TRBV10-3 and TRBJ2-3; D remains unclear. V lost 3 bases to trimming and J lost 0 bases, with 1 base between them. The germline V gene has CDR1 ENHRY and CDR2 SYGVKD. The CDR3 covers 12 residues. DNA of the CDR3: TGTGCCATCAGTGACAGCACAGATACGCAGTATTTT. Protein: CAISDSTDTQYF.

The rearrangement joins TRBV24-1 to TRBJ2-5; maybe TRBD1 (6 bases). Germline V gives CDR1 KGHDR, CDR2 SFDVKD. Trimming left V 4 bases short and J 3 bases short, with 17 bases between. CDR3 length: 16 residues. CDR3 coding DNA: TGTGCCACCAGTGAGATGGACAGCGAAAGCAAAGAGACCCAGTACTTC. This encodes CATSEMDSESKETQYF.

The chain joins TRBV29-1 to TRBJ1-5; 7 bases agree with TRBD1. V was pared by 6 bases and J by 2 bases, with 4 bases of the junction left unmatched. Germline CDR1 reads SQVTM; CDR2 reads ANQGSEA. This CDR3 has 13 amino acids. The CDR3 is CSVRDSRNQPQHF. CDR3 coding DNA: TGCAGCGTCAGGGACAGTCGCAATCAGCCCCAGCATTTT.

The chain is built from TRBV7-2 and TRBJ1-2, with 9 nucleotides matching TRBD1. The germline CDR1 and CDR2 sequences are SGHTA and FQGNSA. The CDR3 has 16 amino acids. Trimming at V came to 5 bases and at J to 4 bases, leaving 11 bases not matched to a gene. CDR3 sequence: CASSLPATGGRYGYTF. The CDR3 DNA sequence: TGTGCCAGCAGCCTCCCAGCAACAGGGGGCCGCTATGGCTACACCTTC.

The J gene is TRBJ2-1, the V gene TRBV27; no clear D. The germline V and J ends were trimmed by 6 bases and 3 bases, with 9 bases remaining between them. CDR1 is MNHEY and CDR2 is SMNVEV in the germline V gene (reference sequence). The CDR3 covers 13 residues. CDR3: CASRRSGYNEQFF. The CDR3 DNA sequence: TGTGCCAGCAGGAGGTCCGGCTACAATGAGCAGTTCTTC.

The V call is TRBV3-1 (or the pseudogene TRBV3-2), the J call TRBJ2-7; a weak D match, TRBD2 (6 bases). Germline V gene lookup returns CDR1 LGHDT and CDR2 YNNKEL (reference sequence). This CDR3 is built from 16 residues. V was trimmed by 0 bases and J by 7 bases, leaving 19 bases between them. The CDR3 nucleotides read TGTGCCAGCAGCCAAGACGTCTTATGCGGGAAAAGGGAGCAGTACTTC. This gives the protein CASSQDVLCGKREQYF.

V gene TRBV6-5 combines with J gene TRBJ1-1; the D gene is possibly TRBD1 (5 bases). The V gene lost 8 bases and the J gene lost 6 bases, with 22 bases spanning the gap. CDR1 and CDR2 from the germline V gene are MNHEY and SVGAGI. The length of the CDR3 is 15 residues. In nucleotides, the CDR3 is TGTGCCAGCGAACGATCGTCAGGGCTCCCCGCTGAAGCTTTCTTT. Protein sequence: CASERSSGLPAEAFF.

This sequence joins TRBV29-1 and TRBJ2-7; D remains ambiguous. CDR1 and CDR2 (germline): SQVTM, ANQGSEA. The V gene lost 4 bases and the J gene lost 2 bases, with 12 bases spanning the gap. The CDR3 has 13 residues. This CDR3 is CSVGTRQAYEQYF. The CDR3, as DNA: TGCAGCGTTGGAACCCGGCAGGCCTACGAGCAGTACTTC.

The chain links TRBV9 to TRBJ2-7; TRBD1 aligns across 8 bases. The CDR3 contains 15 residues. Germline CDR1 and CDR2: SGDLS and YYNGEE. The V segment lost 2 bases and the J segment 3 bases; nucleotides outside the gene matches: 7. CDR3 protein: CASSVNQGAGYEQYF. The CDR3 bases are TGTGCCAGCAGCGTCAACCAGGGGGCGGGCTACGAGCAGTACTTC. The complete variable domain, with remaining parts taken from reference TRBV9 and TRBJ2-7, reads DSGVTQTPKHLITATGQRVTLRCSPRSGDLSVYWYQQSLDQGLQFLIQYYNGEERAKGNILERFSAQQFPDLHSELNLSSLELGDSALYFCASSVNQGAGYEQYFGPGTRLTVT.

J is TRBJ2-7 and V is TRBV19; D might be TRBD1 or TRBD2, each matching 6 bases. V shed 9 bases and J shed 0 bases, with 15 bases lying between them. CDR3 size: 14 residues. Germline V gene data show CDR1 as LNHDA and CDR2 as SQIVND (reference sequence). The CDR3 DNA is TGTGCCAGCGGGAGACAGGAGGGCTCCTACGAGCAGTACTTC. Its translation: CASGRQEGSYEQYF.

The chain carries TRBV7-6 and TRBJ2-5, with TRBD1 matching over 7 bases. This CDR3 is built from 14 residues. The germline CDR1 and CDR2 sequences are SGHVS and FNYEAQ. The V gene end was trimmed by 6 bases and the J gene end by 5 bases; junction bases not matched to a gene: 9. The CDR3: CASRPETGSETQYF. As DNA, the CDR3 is TGTGCCAGCAGACCAGAGACAGGGTCGGAGACCCAGTACTTC.

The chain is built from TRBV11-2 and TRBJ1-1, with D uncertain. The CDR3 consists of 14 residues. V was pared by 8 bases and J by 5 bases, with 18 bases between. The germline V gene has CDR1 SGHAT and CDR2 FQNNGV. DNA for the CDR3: TGTGCCAGCCGTAAGGATGGGTTTGGGACTGAAGCTTTCTTT. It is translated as CASRKDGFGTEAFF.

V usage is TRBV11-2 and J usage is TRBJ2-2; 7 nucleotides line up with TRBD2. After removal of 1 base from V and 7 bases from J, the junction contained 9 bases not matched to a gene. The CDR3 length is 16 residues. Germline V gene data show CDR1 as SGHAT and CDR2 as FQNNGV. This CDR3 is CASSLVVWREIGELFF. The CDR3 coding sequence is TGTGCCAGCAGCTTAGTGGTGTGGCGGGAGATCGGGGAGCTGTTTTTT.

The CDR3 is CASSAAGTGEGNTIYF. The CDR3 DNA reads as TGCGCCAGCAGCGCAGCCGGGACAGGGGAAGGAAACACCATATATTTT. The chain carries TRBV5-1 and TRBJ1-3; 10 bases map to TRBD1. V lost 4 bases, J lost 4 bases, and 8 bases stayed unmatched. Germline V CDR1 and CDR2: SGHRS, YFSETQ. This CDR3 comprises 16 residues.